The clone carrying this TCR beta chain was seen only once. Different DNA sequences within this sample yield the same CDR3. The record originates from a study of blood T cell repertoires in COVID-19. Study context: PBMCs, B-cell-depleted T cells, or T cells provided the cDNA or gDNA that made up the material.

The repertoire was sequenced with immunoSEQ multiplex PCR; TCRdb's copy has only in-frame clones and lacks some. The sample consists of fewer than 200,000 clones, about 83% of them appearing once. This CDR3 is 14 amino acids long. CDR1 and CDR2 (germline): KGHSH, LQKENI. The V end lost 3 bases, the J end lost 2 bases, and 8 bases lay between the germline ends. The TCR originated in a human donor in a cohort sampled during active COVID-19. This chain uses TRBV18 with TRBJ1-5, with D uncertain. The sample comprised peripheral blood. Here the CDR3 reads CASSPPGGNQPQHF. CDR3 coding DNA: TGTGCCAGCTCACCGCCCGGGGGCAATCAGCCCCAGCATTTT.